This T cell receptor (beta chain) was retrieved from a study of identical twins. Study-level findings and limits: Cross-sectional statistical analysis, not tracking of the same donors, underpinned the conclusions. Part of the zero-insertion signal could reflect confounding by invariant MAIT and iNKT cells. Models predicted too little out-of-frame TCR alpha sharing in monozygotic twins.

This clonotype turned up a few times. The antigen remains undetermined. All of the donors were Caucasians in good health. Germline lookup yields CDR1 SGHVS and CDR2 FQNEAQ. The trim removed 5 bases at V and 3 bases at J, leaving 13 bases unmatched. The CDR3 loop spans 17 amino acids. TCRdb recomputed calls from the 5' RACE reads with MiXCR, one row per CDR3 protein. There are under 300,000 distinct CDR3 sequences in the sample; more than 12% occur only once, and approximately 10% lies in the top ten. Material for sequencing was memory (CD45RO+) T cells sorted from blood. V usage is TRBV7-8 and J usage is TRBJ2-1, with 7 bases matching TRBD2. The source is a woman aged 18-35 years in good health. The CDR3 is CASSPYIGGRGYNEQFF. Written as DNA, the CDR3 is TGTGCCAGCAGCCCATACATCGGGGGGAGAGGCTACAATGAGCAGTTCTTC.